These T cell receptor beta chains were read from a single sample in a study of blood T cell repertoires in COVID-19. Sequencing was performed with immunoSEQ multiplex PCR; in TCRdb, only in-frame clones are kept and a portion is missing. The table lists 300,000 to 350,000 clones, around nine tenths of them singletons. Input material: peripheral blood. All receptors derive from an older woman with COVID-19, enrolled during active disease. CDR3s include the opening cysteine and the closing phenylalanine or tryptophan. A D gene is named only where the DNA matches it firmly. Clone size is stated in some rows and not others, as once, few, many or a class when expanded.

TRBJ2-5 | TRBV11-2 | NA | NA | TGTGCCAGCAGCAGACGGGAATCTCAGTACTTC | CASSRRESQYF
TRBJ2-5 | TRBV18 | TRBD2 | NA | TGTGCCAGCTCCCTCCTCTTAAGCGGGGAGCAAGAGACCCAGTACTTC | CASSLLLSGEQETQYF
TRBJ2-6 | TRBV7-3 | TRBD1 | NA | TGTGCCAGCAGCTTCGACAGGGCTGGGGCCAACGTCCTGACTTTC | CASSFDRAGANVLTF
TRBJ1-2 | TRBV27 | TRBD1 | NA | TGTGCCAGCAGTCTCGGCCAGGGACAGGGGGATCTTGGCTACACCTTC | CASSLGQGQGDLGYTF
TRBJ1-2 | TRBV27 | TRBD1 | NA | TGTGCCAGCAGTTCACCAGGGGGCGTGGGGGTTGGAAACTATGGCTACACCTTC | CASSSPGGVGVGNYGYTF
TRBJ2-5 | TRBV3-1/TRBV3-2 | NA | NA | TGTGCCAGCAGCCACGCGGGGCCTTTTTTGGACTTC | CASSHAGPFLDF
TRBJ1-5 | TRBV2 | TRBD1 | NA | TGTGCCAGCAGCGGGACAGGGGGAAATCAGCCCCAGCATTTT | CASSGTGGNQPQHF
TRBJ2-3 | TRBV7-3 | TRBD2 | NA | TGTGCCAGCAGCTCGAAGGGTGGGACTAGCGGGGGGAATACGCAGTATTTT | CASSSKGGTSGGNTQYF
TRBJ1-6 | TRBV5-4 | NA | NA | TGTGCCAGCAGCTTGGGCGGCCTCATGAATTCACCCCTCCACTTT | CASSLGGLMNSPLHF
TRBJ2-4 | TRBV11-2 | TRBD1 | few | TGTGCCAGCAGGGCAAGGGGACAGGGAGGGGGTATTGACAAAAACATTCAGTACTTC | CASRARGQGGGIDKNIQYF
TRBJ1-1 | TRBV7-9 | NA | NA | TGTGCCAGCAGCTGGGCCGGGACAAAGAACACTGAAGCTTTCTTT | CASSWAGTKNTEAFF
TRBJ1-3 | TRBV6-5 | TRBD1 | once | TGTGCCAGCATAACAGGGACAGGAAGGTTGAACACCATATATTTT | CASITGTGRLNTIYF
TRBJ1-6 | TRBV15 | NA | NA | TGTGCCACCAGCAACAGGGCCTATAATTCACCCCTCCACTTT | CATSNRAYNSPLHF
TRBJ2-1 | TRBV5-8 | NA | few | TGTGCCAGCAGTCCACCCGGGGGGCCCTCCTACAATGAGCAGTTCTTC | CASSPPGGPSYNEQFF
TRBJ2-1 | TRBV24-1 | TRBD1 | NA | TGTGCCACCAGTGGGGACAGCTACAATGAGCAGTTCTTC | CATSGDSYNEQFF
TRBJ2-2 | TRBV5-1 | TRBD2 | NA | TGCGCCAGCAGCCGACTACTGACTAGCGGGGAGAACACCGGGGAGCTGTTTTTT | CASSRLLTSGENTGELFF
TRBJ2-4 | TRBV4-2 | NA | NA | TGTGCCAGCAGCCAAGAACTGGCGGGGAACATTCAGTACTTC | CASSQELAGNIQYF
TRBJ1-6 | TRBV5-6 | NA | NA | TGTGCCAGCAGCCCCACCCCGGTCTCACCCCTCCACTTT | CASSPTPVSPLHF
TRBJ2-1 | TRBV5-1 | NA | NA | TGCGCCAGCAGCTTTGGGCAGGGCCCCGGGAGCTACAATGAGCAGTTCTTC | CASSFGQGPGSYNEQFF
TRBJ1-1 | TRBV2 | NA | NA | TGTGCCAGCAGGGAGGGTTTCGTGGTGACTGAAGCTTTCTTT | CASREGFVVTEAFF
TRBJ2-2 | TRBV24-1 | TRBD2 | once | TGTGCCACCAGTGGCCCAACTAGCGGGAGTAGCGCCACCCGGGAGCTGTTTTTT | CATSGPTSGSSATRELFF
TRBJ2-7 | TRBV18 | NA | NA | TGTGCCAGCTCACCGCCAGGCCCCGATCGCCACGAGCAGTACTTC | CASSPPGPDRHEQYF
TRBJ1-2 | TRBV6-5 | NA | NA | TGTGCCAGCAGCGATTCGACAGGAGTCGTGGGCTACACCTTC | CASSDSTGVVGYTF
TRBJ1-1 | TRBV2 | NA | NA | TGTGCCAGCAGAGGGGAGGTCCAAAACACTGAAGCTTTCTTT | CASRGEVQNTEAFF
TRBJ1-6 | TRBV27 | TRBD1 | NA | TGTGCCAGCAGTCTAATAGTGACCGGGACAGGGGGTTCACCCCTCCACTTT | CASSLIVTGTGGSPLHF
TRBJ1-1 | TRBV5-1 | NA | NA | TGCGCCAGCAGCTTGCCCCGGGGAGATATTTGGGATCTCGAAGCTTTCTTT | CASSLPRGDIWDLEAFF
TRBJ2-3 | TRBV5-1 | TRBD2 | NA | TGCGCCAGCAGCTTATCGCGGGGGGACACAGATACGCAGTATTTT | CASSLSRGDTDTQYF
TRBJ1-4 | TRBV4-2 | TRBD1 | NA | TGTGCCAGCAGCCTCGGGACAGGATATGAAAAACTGTTTTTT | CASSLGTGYEKLFF
TRBJ1-4 | TRBV7-2 | NA | once | TGTGCCAGCAGCAGGACTACTAATGAAAAACTGTTTTTT | CASSRTTNEKLFF
TRBJ2-5 | TRBV6-1 | NA | once | TGTGCCAGCAGTGAAGCAAAGAATCTAGCGCACCAAGAGACCCAGTACTTC | CASSEAKNLAHQETQYF
TRBJ1-2 | TRBV6-5 | NA | NA | TGTGCCAGCAGTTTGGCCTTATATGGCTACACCTTC | CASSLALYGYTF
TRBJ1-5 | TRBV3-1/TRBV3-2 | NA | NA | TGTGCCAGCAGCCCCCTTCCAGGCCCGAATCAGCCCCAGCATTTT | CASSPLPGPNQPQHF
TRBJ1-1 | TRBV27 | NA | once | TGTGCCAGCAGCCCTGGGGGGTTCAACACTGAAGCTTTCTTT | CASSPGGFNTEAFF
TRBJ1-2 | TRBV2 | NA | NA | TGTGCCAGCCACCGACAGGCTAGATCAAACTATGGCTACACCTTC | CASHRQARSNYGYTF
TRBJ2-7 | TRBV5-8 | TRBD1 | few | TGTGCCAGCAGCTTGGTCCCGGCAGGGGGTGGATACGAGCAGTACTTC | CASSLVPAGGGYEQYF
TRBJ1-1 | TRBV2 | NA | NA | TGTGCCAGCAGTGTTAGAATCGAGGCTTTCTTT | CASSVRIEAFF
TRBJ2-3 | TRBV7-2 | NA | NA | TGTGCCAGCAGCTCGGCCGGGACTCCGGTTAGCACAGATACGCAGTATTTT | CASSSAGTPVSTDTQYF
TRBJ2-2 | TRBV28 | NA | NA | TGTGCCAGCAGTTCCAGACAGCCCTCGAACACCGGGGAGCTGTTTTTT | CASSSRQPSNTGELFF
TRBJ1-3 | TRBV28 | NA | NA | TGTGCCAGCAGTCCCGCGGGGGCGGCTGGAAACACCATATATTTT | CASSPAGAAGNTIYF
TRBJ1-2 | TRBV7-5 | NA | NA | TGTGTCAGAAGCTGGAAGGGGGCGCAAAGGGGCTACACCTTC | CVRSWKGAQRGYTF
TRBJ1-1 | TRBV5-1 | TRBD1 | NA | TGCGCCAGCAGCCCTTCACAGGGGGCCACTGAAGCTTTCTTT | CASSPSQGATEAFF
TRBJ1-5 | TRBV12-5 | NA | NA | TGTGCTAGTGGTACCCGGACAGAACAGCCCCAGCATTTT | CASGTRTEQPQHF
TRBJ1-3 | TRBV7-8 | TRBD1 | NA | TGTGCCAGCAGCCTAGGACAGGGGTCTGGAAACACCATATATTTT | CASSLGQGSGNTIYF
TRBJ1-5 | TRBV4-1 | TRBD1 | NA | TGCGCCAGCAGCCAGGGGGGGACAGGGGGACAGCCCCAGCATTTT | CASSQGGTGGQPQHF
TRBJ2-3 | TRBV25-1 | TRBD1 | NA | TGTGCCAGCAGGAACAGGGGAATCACAGATACGCAGTATTTT | CASRNRGITDTQYF
TRBJ1-1 | TRBV19 | NA | NA | TGTGCCAGTAGTCCGGGGGTCGGGGCTTTCTTT | CASSPGVGAFF
TRBJ1-2 | TRBV3-1/TRBV3-2 | TRBD1 | NA | TGTGCCAGCAGGCAGACTGACAGGGATGGCTACACCTTC | CASRQTDRDGYTF
TRBJ2-5 | TRBV2 | TRBD2 | NA | TGTGCCAGCAGTGAAGCGGTTGAAGCGGGGGGTGCTCAGTACTTC | CASSEAVEAGGAQYF
TRBJ1-1 | TRBV5-1 | TRBD1 | NA | TGCGCCAGCAGCTTCGGGACAGAGAACACTGAAGCTTTCTTT | CASSFGTENTEAFF
TRBJ1-6 | TRBV4-1 | TRBD1 | NA | TGCGCCAGCAGCCGGGGATCGCCGGGACAGCAGTATTCACCCCTCCACTTT | CASSRGSPGQQYSPLHF
TRBJ1-1 | TRBV29-1 | NA | NA | TGCAGCGTTCGCAGGGGCCGGAGTTGGAACACTGAAGCTTTCTTT | CSVRRGRSWNTEAFF
TRBJ2-7 | TRBV5-1 | NA | NA | TGCGCCAGCAGCTTGGAGACAGCAATATACGAGCAGTACTTC | CASSLETAIYEQYF
TRBJ1-1 | TRBV2 | NA | NA | TGTGCCAGCAGGATCACAGGGTTCGCTGAAGCTTTCTTT | CASRITGFAEAFF